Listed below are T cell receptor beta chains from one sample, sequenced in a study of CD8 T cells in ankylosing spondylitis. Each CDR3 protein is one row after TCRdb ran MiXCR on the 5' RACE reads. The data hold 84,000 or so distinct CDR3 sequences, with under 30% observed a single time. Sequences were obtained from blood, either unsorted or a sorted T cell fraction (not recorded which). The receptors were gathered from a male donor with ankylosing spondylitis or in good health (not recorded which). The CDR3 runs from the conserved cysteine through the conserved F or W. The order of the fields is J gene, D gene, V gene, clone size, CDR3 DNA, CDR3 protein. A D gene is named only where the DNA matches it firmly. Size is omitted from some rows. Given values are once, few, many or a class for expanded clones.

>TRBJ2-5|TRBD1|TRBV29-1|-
TGCAGCGTTGGGACAGGGGTCCGAGAGACCCAGTACTTC
CSVGTGVRETQYF
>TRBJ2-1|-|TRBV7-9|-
TGTGCCAGCAGCAGAATCGATGAGCAGTTCTTC
CASSRIDEQFF
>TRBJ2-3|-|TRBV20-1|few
TGCAGTGCTAGAGACGCGGGCGGGGATACGCAGTATTTT
CSARDAGGDTQYF
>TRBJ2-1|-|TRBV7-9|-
TGTGCCAGCAGCTTTCGCACAGGGAACTACAATGAGCAGTTCTTC
CASSFRTGNYNEQFF
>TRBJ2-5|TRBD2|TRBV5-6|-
TGTGCCAGCAGCTCCAAGCGGGAGGGAATCCAAGAGACCCAGTACTTC
CASSSKREGIQETQYF
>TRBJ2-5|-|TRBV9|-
TGTGCCAGCAGCCCCAGGAGCGGGCGTTTTCAAGAGACCCAGTACTTC
CASSPRSGRFQETQYF
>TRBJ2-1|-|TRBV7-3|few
TGTGCCAGCAGCAGCCAAGCGACCTCCTACAATGAGCAGTTCTTC
CASSSQATSYNEQFF
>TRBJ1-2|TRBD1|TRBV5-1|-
TGCGCCAGCAGCTTGGGGACAGGGATTTATGGCTACACCTTC
CASSLGTGIYGYTF
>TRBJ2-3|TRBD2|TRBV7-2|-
TGTGCCAGCAGCCCGTGGGGGACTAGCGGTAGCACAGATACGCAGTATTTT
CASSPWGTSGSTDTQYF
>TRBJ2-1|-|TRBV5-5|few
TGTGCCAGCAGTTCCACAGGGATAGGATCCTACAATGAGCAGTTCTTC
CASSSTGIGSYNEQFF
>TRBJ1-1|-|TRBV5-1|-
TGCGCCAGCAGCTTGGCGGGGCGAGGTAGTGAAGCTTTCTTT
CASSLAGRGSEAFF
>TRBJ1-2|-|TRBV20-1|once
TGCAGTGCTAGTCTACAGGGAGGCGGCTACACCTTC
CSASLQGGGYTF
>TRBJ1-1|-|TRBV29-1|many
TGCAGCGTTGAGTGGGGGGGCGACGGCACTGAAGCTTTCTTT
CSVEWGGDGTEAFF
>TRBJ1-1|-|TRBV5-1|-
TGCGCCAGCAGCCCGACGGTTCAGGGCACTGAAGCTTTCTTT
CASSPTVQGTEAFF
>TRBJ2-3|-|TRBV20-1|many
TGCAGTGCTAGGGAGGGGGTAGTCGCGACGCAGTATTTT
CSAREGVVATQYF
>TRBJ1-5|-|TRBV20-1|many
TGCAGTGCTAGAGGGGGAAACAGGGAACAGCCCCAGCATTTT
CSARGGNREQPQHF